These T cell receptor beta chains were read from a single sample in a study of CD4 and CD8 cells across lung adenocarcinoma regions. TCRdb processed the PCR reads anew with MiXCR; each CDR3 protein has one entry. The sample has around 15,000 distinct CDR3 sequences, around 53% seen once. What was sequenced was CD8+ T cells from the center of a lung tumor. These receptors were taken from a female donor with lung adenocarcinoma. The CD4 and CD8 labels of this study may be unreliable. Each CDR3 is given with its conserved first and last residue. The order of the fields is J gene, clone size, D gene, V gene, CDR3 DNA, CDR3 protein. The D gene is left open where the match is weak. Clone size is not always given. Where it is, it says once, few, many or a class for expanded clones.

>TRBJ2-1|many|TRBD1|TRBV7-7
TGTGCTAGCAGCTTGGACAGGTTTGATGAGCAGTTCTTC
CASSLDRFDEQFF
>TRBJ2-3|once|.|TRBV6-1
TGTGCCAGCGGGGGGAACGGGGGCAGTGGGGCGGAGACCCAGTATTTT
CASGGNGGSGAETQYF
>TRBJ2-3|.|.|TRBV4-1
TGCGCCAGCAGCTCGGGGGCGTACCCCACAGATACGCAGTATTTC
CASSSGAYPTDTQYF
>TRBJ2-1|many|.|TRBV9
TGTGCCAGCAGCGCGACAGCGGTATCCTACAATGAGCAGTTCTTC
CASSATAVSYNEQFF
>TRBJ2-4|.|.|TRBV10-1
TGCGCCAGCAGGGGGCTGAGAGGCAAAGATATTCAGTATTTC
CASRGLRGKDIQYF
>TRBJ1-1|.|.|TRBV11-2
TGTGCCAGCAGCTTAGTAGGAGGGGGAGGCACTGAAGCTTTCTTT
CASSLVGGGGTEAFF
>TRBJ2-2|many|.|TRBV4-1
TGCGCCAGCAGCCAAGACGGGGACACCGGGGAGCTGTTTTTT
CASSQDGDTGELFF
>TRBJ2-5|many|TRBD2|TRBV10-2
TGCGCCAGCAGACTCGGGACTAGCGGGGGATTAGAGACCCAGTACTTC
CASRLGTSGGLETQYF
>TRBJ2-1|.|TRBD1|TRBV25-1
TGTGCCAGCAGTGCTCGCGTCGGTTTGGGGAGGACAGGGAACAATGAGCAGTTCTTC
CASSARVGLGRTGNNEQFF
>TRBJ1-4|many|.|TRBV27
TGTGCCAGCAGTTTATTAGGTGATGAAAAACTGTTTTTT
CASSLLGDEKLFF
>TRBJ1-2|medium-sized|.|TRBV27
TGTGCCAGCAGTTTATCAAGGGCGGGGTATGGCTACACCTTC
CASSLSRAGYGYTF
>TRBJ2-3|.|.|TRBV6-2/TRBV6-3
TGTGCCAGCAGCCTACTGTGGGCCAAAGACACTCAGTACTTT
CASSLLWAKDTQYF
>TRBJ1-2|medium-sized|TRBD1|TRBV27
TGTGCCAGCAGTTCTGGTGGACAGGGGAACGGCTACACCTTC
CASSSGGQGNGYTF
>TRBJ1-2|many|.|TRBV4-1
TGCGCCAGCAGCCAAGGAAGGGGTGACTATGGCTACACCTTC
CASSQGRGDYGYTF
>TRBJ1-2|many|.|TRBV27
TGTGCCAGCAGTTTAGGGAGACAGGACCCCGACTACACCTTC
CASSLGRQDPDYTF